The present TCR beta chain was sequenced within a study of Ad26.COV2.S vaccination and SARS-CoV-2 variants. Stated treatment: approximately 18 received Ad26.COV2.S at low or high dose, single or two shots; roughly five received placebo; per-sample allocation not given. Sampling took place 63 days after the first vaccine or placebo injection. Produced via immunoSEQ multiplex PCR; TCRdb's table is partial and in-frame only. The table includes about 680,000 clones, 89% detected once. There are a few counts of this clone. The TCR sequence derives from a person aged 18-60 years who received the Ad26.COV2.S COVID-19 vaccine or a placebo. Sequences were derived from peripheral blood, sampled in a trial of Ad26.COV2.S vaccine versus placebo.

CDR3 nucleotides: TGTGCCAGCAGTTTACCTCAGGGGAGCTCCTACGAGCAGTACTTC. It encodes CASSLPQGSSYEQYF. The rearrangement uses TRBV27 and TRBJ2-7; a possible D gene is TRBD1 (6 bases). Trimming removed 2 bases at V and 0 bases at J, with 11 bases between. The length of the CDR3 is 15 residues. Germline lookup yields CDR1 MNHEY and CDR2 SMNVEV (reference sequence).